One and the same sample provided the 10 T cell receptor beta chains below, sequenced in a study of blood T cell repertoires in COVID-19. Sequenced by immunoSEQ multiplex PCR; TCRdb stores in-frame clones only, minus some. Among 450,000 to 500,000 clones listed, 70% to 90% were seen once. Sequencing used peripheral blood. Every receptor here comes from a human donor in a cohort sampled during active COVID-19.

The chain carries TRBV14 and TRBJ1-1; D may be TRBD1 (5 bases). The length of the CDR3 is 13 residues. V gave up 4 bases and J gave up 10 bases, with 16 bases separating them. CDR1 SGHDN and CDR2 FVKESK come from the germline V gene. In nucleotides, the CDR3 is TGTGCCAGCAGCCCTTCCGGGGGTCGGGGAGCTTTCTTT. Protein product: CASSPSGGRGAFF.

V gene TRBV6-5 combines with J gene TRBJ2-3; the match to TRBD2 covers 7 bases. Trimming took 9 bases from V and 6 from J; bases not matched to a gene: 3. The CDR3 is made up of 11 amino acids. CDR1 and CDR2 from the germline V gene are MNHEY and SVGAGI. The CDR3 sequence: CASQLADTQYF. As DNA, the CDR3 is TGTGCCAGTCAACTAGCGGATACGCAGTATTTT.

The J gene is TRBJ1-1, the V gene TRBV19, with 9 bases aligning to TRBD1. The CDR3 runs 15 residues. Germline CDR1 is LNHDA and CDR2 is SQIVND (reference sequence). V lost 5 bases and J lost 3; bases outside the gene matches: 7. The CDR3 loop reads CASSAQTGGDTEAFF. For the CDR3, the DNA is TGTGCCAGTAGTGCACAGACAGGGGGGGACACTGAAGCTTTCTTT.

V gene TRBV5-1 combines with J gene TRBJ2-5, with 8 nucleotides matching TRBD1. V lost 0 bases and J lost 1; bases outside the gene matches: 8. CDR3 length: 17 amino acids. From germline, CDR1 is SGHRS and CDR2 YFSETQ. The DNA of the CDR3 is TGCGCCAGCAGCTTGGCTCCCGGTGGACAGGGCCAAGAGACCCAGTACTTC. Amino acid sequence: CASSLAPGGQGQETQYF.

This rearrangement joins TRBV7-2 to TRBJ2-1; the match to TRBD2 covers 11 bases. Trimming at V came to 6 bases and at J to 3 bases, leaving 4 bases not matched to a gene. The CDR3 runs to 15 residues. Germline lookup yields CDR1 SGHTA and CDR2 FQGNSA. The CDR3 loop is CASSRGLADYNEQFF. CDR3 bases: TGTGCCAGCAGTCGGGGACTAGCGGACTACAATGAGCAGTTCTTC.

This chain uses TRBV19 with TRBJ2-1, with TRBD2 matching 10 bases. Losses at the gene ends were 3 bases for V and 9 bases for J; bases not matched to a gene: 8. The CDR3 totals 15 residues. The germline CDR1 and CDR2 sequences are LNHDA and SQIVND (reference sequence). CDR3 nucleotides: TGTGCCAGTAGTATTCAGAGCGGGAGGGGGGGTGAGCAGTTCTTC. Protein sequence: CASSIQSGRGGEQFF.

The chain uses TRBV10-1 and TRBJ2-5; the match to TRBD1 covers 7 bases. The CDR3 is 16 residues long. J gave up 4 bases and V 1 base, and 9 bases lay outside the gene matches. The germline V gene encodes CDR1 WNHNN and CDR2 SYGVQD (reference sequence). The CDR3 protein is CASSEFVEQGRETQYF. The CDR3 region has the DNA TGCGCCAGCAGTGAGTTCGTAGAACAGGGGAGAGAGACCCAGTACTTC.

The chain employs TRBV30 and TRBJ2-1; 13 positions match TRBD2. With V trimmed by 2 bases and J by 6 bases, 7 bases remained unmatched. The CDR3 is made up of 16 amino acids. The V gene's germline CDR1 is GTSNPN and CDR2 SVGIG (reference sequence). The CDR3 DNA is TGTGCCTGGAGTTACCAACTAGCGGGAGGGCCCAATGAGCAGTTCTTC. It codes for CAWSYQLAGGPNEQFF.

J is TRBJ2-1 and V is TRBV13; possibly TRBD2 for D (5 bases). Germline CDR1 and CDR2: PRHDT and FYEKMQ (reference sequence). CDR3 length: 17 amino acids. Trimming took 5 bases from V and 8 from J, leaving 25 bases between them. The CDR3 reads CASSQTGNSRIRDEQFF. For the CDR3, the DNA is TGTGCCAGCAGCCAAACGGGAAATAGCCGCATCCGAGATGAGCAGTTCTTC.

The chain links TRBV10-3 to TRBJ1-6, with D maybe TRBD1 (6 bases). V shed 6 bases and J shed 7 bases, with 16 bases lying between them. The CDR3 is 15 residues long. Germline V gives CDR1 ENHRY, CDR2 SYGVKD. The CDR3 protein is CAISPGEGQNSPLHF. Here the CDR3 DNA reads TGTGCCATCAGCCCAGGGGAAGGGCAAAATTCACCCCTCCACTTT.